A selection of T cell receptor beta chains follows, all from one sample in a study of CD4 and CD8 cells across lung adenocarcinoma regions. MiXCR, run by TCRdb on the PCR reads, gives a single entry per CDR3 protein. The repertoire holds more than 9,000 distinct CDR3 sequences, under 55% seen once, with approximately 26% in the top ten. The sequenced sample was CD8+ T cells from the margin of a lung tumor. The receptors shown here come from a female donor with lung adenocarcinoma. The CD4 and CD8 labels of this study may be unreliable. Each CDR3 is given with its conserved first and last residue. A D gene is named only where the DNA matches it firmly. Expanded clones are given a class, and other clones once, few, many or no size at all.

J: TRBJ2-3; size: NA; V: TRBV6-5; D: NA; CDR3: CARGYGGRGKDTQYF; DNA: TGTGCCAGGGGTTACGGGGGCAGGGGAAAAGATACGCAGTACTTT
J: TRBJ2-5; size: NA; V: TRBV6-1; D: NA; CDR3: CASSDQQETQYF; DNA: TGTGCCAGCAGTGACCAGCAAGAGACCCAGTACTTC
J: TRBJ2-3; size: few; V: TRBV10-1; D: NA; CDR3: CASRESGAGGKETQYF; DNA: TGCGCCAGCAGGGAGTCAGGGGCCGGGGGTAAAGAGACCCAGTATTTT
J: TRBJ2-1; size: few; V: TRBV5-1; D: NA; CDR3: CASSLDGGPYNEQFF; DNA: TGCGCCAGCAGCCTGGACGGGGGGCCCTACAATGAGCAGTTCTTC
J: TRBJ2-5; size: medium-sized; V: TRBV6-5; D: TRBD1; CDR3: CASGPTGYGETQYF; DNA: TGTGCCAGCGGGCCGACAGGGTATGGAGAGACCCAGTACTTC
J: TRBJ2-2; size: few; V: TRBV11-2; D: NA; CDR3: CASIRTPSSGELFF; DNA: TGTGCCAGCATCCGGACACCTTCATCCGGGGAGCTGTTTTTT
J: TRBJ1-1; size: many; V: TRBV7-2; D: NA; CDR3: CASSSPLGDNTEAFF; DNA: TGTGCCAGCAGCTCCCCTTTAGGGGACAACACTGAAGCTTTCTTT
J: TRBJ2-1; size: medium-sized; V: TRBV7-2; D: NA; CDR3: CASSSANSRRGQFF; DNA: TGTGCCAGCAGCTCCGCCAATAGCAGGAGGGGGCAGTTCTTC
J: TRBJ1-2; size: NA; V: TRBV9; D: NA; CDR3: CASSPPLGGDGYTF; DNA: TGTGCCAGCAGCCCACCCCTTGGGGGGGACGGCTACACCTTC
J: TRBJ2-7; size: NA; V: TRBV15; D: NA; CDR3: CATGRGVPGQDTQYF; DNA: TGTGCCACCGGCAGAGGGGTCCCTGGCCAAGATACGCAGTACTTC
J: TRBJ2-1; size: few; V: TRBV20-1; D: TRBD1; CDR3: CSAPLTGTGAYEQFF; DNA: TGCAGTGCCCCCCTGACCGGGACAGGGGCTTATGAGCAGTTCTTC
J: TRBJ1-1; size: many; V: TRBV6-1; D: NA; CDR3: CASHTFGGNTEAFF; DNA: TGTGCCAGTCACACGTTTGGGGGAAACACTGAAGCTTTCTTT
J: TRBJ1-4; size: few; V: TRBV4-1; D: NA; CDR3: CASSHSHNEKLFF; DNA: TGCGCCAGCAGCCACAGTCATAATGAAAAACTGTTTTTT